These 27 T cell receptor beta chains were all obtained from the same sample, sequenced in a study of a mutant IDH1 vaccine in newly diagnosed glioma. Time point reported: week 23, last vaccination. Doses of 300 ug of mutant IDH1 20-mer peptide were given with topical imiquimod. The protocol was immunoSEQ multiplex PCR, while the TCRdb copy is restricted to in-frame clones and leaves out a portion. The sample has around 60,000 clones; more than 75% are singletons. These receptors have no known antigen. Here the sequenced sample was PBMCs, taken from a glioma patient whose treatment included an IDH1 peptide vaccine. These receptors all come from a man aged 30 to 39 with glioma.

The V gene is TRBV6-6, the J gene TRBJ1-5, with 9 bases fitting TRBD1. The CDR3 has 15 amino acids. Trimming took 6 bases from V and 4 from J; bases not matched to a gene: 7. CDR1 and CDR2 from the germline V gene are MNHNY and SVGAGI (reference sequence). CDR3 sequence reads: CASSRGQGGNQPQHF. In DNA form, the CDR3 reads TGTGCCAGCAGCCGGGGACAGGGTGGAAATCAGCCCCAGCATTTT.

This clone was observed a handful of times. The chain is built from TRBV6-1 and TRBJ1-1; no definite D call. The germline V gene encodes CDR1 MNHNS and CDR2 SASEGT. With 7 bases removed from V and 1 base from J, the gap between germline ends came to 4 bases. This CDR3 region has 11 residues. CDR3 loop: CASTRNTEAFF. CDR3 DNA: TGTGCCAGCACGCGGAACACTGAAGCTTTCTTT.

The chain recombines TRBV6-5 with TRBJ1-5, with 10 bases matching TRBD1. Germline CDR1 and CDR2: MNHEY and SVGAGI. CDR3 size: 12 residues. With 8 bases clipped from V and 7 bases from J, the junction kept 2 bases outside the gene matches. In nucleotides, the CDR3 is TGTGCCAGCGGGACAGGGGAACAGCCCCAGCATTTT. Translated: CASGTGEQPQHF.

The chain has TRBV4-1 and TRBJ1-5; D is undetermined. This CDR3 region has 15 residues. With 5 bases removed from V and 1 base from J, the gap between germline ends came to 12 bases. Germline V gene lookup returns CDR1 MGHRA and CDR2 YSYEKL. CDR3 nucleotide sequence: TGCGCCAGCAGCTTTGAAGGGCGAAGCAATCAGCCCCAGCATTTT. It specifies CASSFEGRSNQPQHF.

V is TRBV5-6 and J is TRBJ2-5, with 11 positions matching TRBD1. This CDR3 contains 17 residues. The junction had 5 bases not matched to a gene; V was cut back by 0 bases and J by 1 base. Per the germline V gene, CDR1 is SGHDT and CDR2 is YYEEEE. CDR3 amino acids: CASSLALGQGGQETQYF. The CDR3 nucleotides read TGTGCCAGCAGCTTGGCTCTGGGACAGGGGGGCCAAGAGACCCAGTACTTC.

This clone was found a few times. The rearrangement uses TRBV29-1 and TRBJ1-1; the D gene is possibly TRBD1 (5 bases). V lost 1 base, J lost 0 bases, and 18 bases lay in between. The CDR3 sequence is 17 residues long. CDR1 and CDR2 from the germline V gene are SQVTM and ANQGSEA. Here the CDR3 DNA reads TGCAGCGTTGAAGTACGGGGGGAGGCGAGCATGAACACTGAAGCTTTCTTT. It encodes CSVEVRGEASMNTEAFF.

The chain is built from TRBV10-1 and TRBJ2-3; D might be TRBD2 (7 bases). CDR3 length equals 14 residues. Per germline, CDR1 WNHNN and CDR2 SYGVQD (reference sequence). V lost 8 bases to trimming and J lost 0 bases, with 12 bases between them. CDR3 sequence reads: CASARGGSTDTQYF. CDR3 DNA sequence: TGCGCCAGCGCGAGGGGGGGGAGCACAGATACGCAGTATTTT.

The genes are TRBV7-9 and TRBJ2-7; maybe TRBD1 (6 bases). Germline-derived CDR1 and CDR2 are SEHNR and FQNEAQ (reference sequence). Trimming left V 3 bases short and J 7 bases short, with 16 bases between. This CDR3 is 14 amino acids long. For the CDR3, the DNA is TGTGCCAGCAGCTTTTGGACAGACTTCGGGGAGCAGTACTTC. It translates to CASSFWTDFGEQYF.

The chain joins TRBV19 to TRBJ1-2, with 8 bases fitting TRBD1. The junction had 5 bases not matched to a gene; V was cut back by 3 bases and J by 2 bases. The CDR3 consists of 15 residues. The germline V gene encodes CDR1 LNHDA and CDR2 SQIVND (reference sequence). CDR3 loop: CASSIDRGRNYGYTF. CDR3 nucleotide sequence: TGTGCCAGTAGTATCGACAGGGGCAGAAACTATGGCTACACCTTC.

The gene calls are TRBV20-1 and TRBJ2-4; D is possibly TRBD1 (6 bases). Germline CDR1 reads DFQATT; CDR2 reads SNEGSKA (reference sequence). This CDR3 region has 11 residues. The V and J ends lost 6 bases and 15 bases respectively, with 18 bases between them. CDR3 protein: CSATLQGYLYF. The CDR3 bases are TGCAGTGCGACCCTACAGGGCTACCTGTACTTC.

This chain connects TRBV21-1 to TRBJ2-5; the D call TRBD2 from the table was never checked on the DNA. TRBV21-1 is a recognized pseudogene. The CDR3 length is 18 residues. The CDR3 region is CASSRWGLAGETQETQYF. The CDR3 coding sequence is TGTGCCAGCAGCAGGTGGGGGCTAGCGGGGGAAACCCAAGAGACCCAGTACTTC.

This sequence joins TRBV20-1 and TRBJ1-1; no clear D gene. Germline V lookup: CDR1 DFQATT, CDR2 SNEGSKA (reference sequence). This CDR3 spans 11 amino acids. Trimming left V 3 bases short and J 11 bases short, with 13 bases between. The CDR3 DNA reads TGCAGTGCTAGTAACCAGCGATGGGCTTTCTTT. Residues: CSASNQRWAFF.

This clone was recorded once. V and J are TRBV7-2 and TRBJ2-1; D is perhaps TRBD1 (6 bases). The CDR3 is 15 residues long. The V end lost 5 bases, the J end lost 2 bases, and 13 bases lay between the germline ends. Germline V gives CDR1 SGHTA, CDR2 FQGNSA. The CDR3 is CASSLDPGAYNEQFF. As DNA, the CDR3 is TGTGCCAGCAGCCTGGACCCAGGGGCCTACAATGAGCAGTTCTTC.

The chain has TRBV2 and TRBJ2-2; D may be TRBD1 (6 bases). CDR3 length: 15 amino acids. Germline loops: CDR1 SNHLY, CDR2 FYNNEI. V lost 6 bases to trimming and J lost 1 base, with 12 bases between them. CDR3 in amino acids: CASRQLTGNTGELFF. In nucleotides, the CDR3 is TGTGCCAGCAGACAGTTGACAGGGAACACCGGGGAGCTGTTTTTT.

This clone was detected only once. This CDR3 reads CASSLGRTGSWEQYF. Here the CDR3 DNA reads TGTGCCAGCAGCTTAGGCAGGACAGGGTCATGGGAGCAGTACTTC. This sequence joins TRBV11-2 and TRBJ2-7; 8 bases are shared with TRBD1. CDR3 length equals 15 residues. CDR1 and CDR2 from the germline V gene are SGHAT and FQNNGV. V trimming: 1 base; J trimming: 7 bases; junction bases outside the gene matches: 9.

The gene calls are TRBV6-5 and TRBJ2-3; 8 bases line up with TRBD2. The CDR3 is 16 amino acids. V trimming: 2 bases; J trimming: 3 bases; junction bases outside the gene matches: 7. The germline V gene has CDR1 MNHEY and CDR2 SVGAGI. The CDR3 protein is CASSYHGGARTDTQYF. CDR3 coding DNA: TGTGCCAGCAGTTACCACGGGGGGGCCCGGACAGATACGCAGTATTTT.

In nucleotides, the CDR3 is TGTGCCAGCAGACCTCGGGACCTCTCCTACGAGCAGTACTTC. Its translation: CASRPRDLSYEQYF. The chain combines TRBV6-6 with TRBJ2-7; D tentatively reads TRBD1 or TRBD2 (5 bases each). Germline CDR1 is MNHNY and CDR2 is SVGAGI (reference sequence). V shed 6 bases and J shed 0 bases, with 12 bases lying between them. The CDR3 runs 14 residues.

V usage is TRBV11-2 and J usage is TRBJ1-6; D remains unclear. The length of the CDR3 is 14 residues. The germline V and J ends were trimmed by 9 bases and 0 bases, with 9 bases remaining between them. Germline values: CDR1 SGHAT, CDR2 FQNNGV. Here the CDR3 reads CASRFGSYNSPLHF. DNA of the CDR3: TGTGCCAGTAGGTTCGGCTCCTATAATTCACCCCTCCACTTT. Filled out from reference TRBV11-2 and TRBJ1-6, the complete variable domain reads EAGVAQSPRYKIIEKRQSVAFWCNPISGHATLYWYQQILGQGPKLLIQFQNNGVVDDSQLPKDRFSAERLKGVDSTLKIQPAKLEDSAVYLCASRFGSYNSPLHFGNGTRLTVT.

The genes are TRBV11-2 and TRBJ1-2; 8 bases are shared with TRBD1. Per germline, CDR1 SGHAT and CDR2 FQNNGV. The CDR3 covers 14 residues. V trimming: 4 bases; J trimming: 7 bases; junction bases outside the gene matches: 8. CDR3 amino acids: CASSSLGQGSGYTF. In DNA, the CDR3 is TGTGCCAGCAGCTCCCTCGGACAGGGATCTGGCTACACCTTC.

The chain is built from TRBV5-1 and TRBJ1-5, with D tentatively TRBD1 (5 bases). The CDR3 contains 14 residues. The germline V and J ends were trimmed by 5 bases and 4 bases, with 13 bases remaining between them. CDR1 SGHRS and CDR2 YFSETQ come from the germline V gene. The CDR3 DNA reads TGCGCCAGCAGTCGGCAGGGTGGGAATCAGCCCCAGCATTTT. Protein: CASSRQGGNQPQHF.

This chain joins TRBV28 and TRBJ1-6; D is ambiguous. Germline assignment: CDR1 MDHEN and CDR2 SYDVKM. Trimming removed 2 bases from V and 5 bases from J, with 10 bases in between. There are 15 residues in the CDR3. The CDR3 protein is CASSLRAADNSPLHF. The CDR3, as DNA: TGTGCCAGCAGTTTACGGGCAGCCGATAATTCACCCCTCCACTTT.

The chain employs TRBV5-1 and TRBJ1-1; D is uncertain. Germline assignment: CDR1 SGHRS and CDR2 YFSETQ. V lost 5 bases, J lost 1 base, and 12 bases lay in between. The CDR3 is 14 amino acids. The CDR3 reads CASRKGRQNTEAFF. The CDR3 DNA is TGCGCCAGCAGGAAGGGCAGACAGAACACTGAAGCTTTCTTT.

The chain combines TRBV5-1 with TRBJ2-3; TRBD2 aligns across 8 bases. This CDR3 region has 15 residues. Germline-derived CDR1 and CDR2 are SGHRS and YFSETQ. The trim removed 1 base at V and 5 bases at J, leaving 6 bases unmatched. The CDR3 reads CASSLSSGGRDTQYF. As DNA, the CDR3 is TGCGCCAGCAGCTTGTCCAGCGGGGGCCGAGATACGCAGTATTTT.

The chain uses TRBV2 and TRBJ2-7; tentatively, D is TRBD2 (6 bases). The CDR3 sequence is 16 residues long. Trimming stripped 0 bases from V and 5 bases from J, with 17 bases between. Germline lookup yields CDR1 SNHLY and CDR2 FYNNEI. CDR3 nucleotides: TGTGCCAGCAGTGAAGCGAATTTAGGAGGGTATCACGAGCAGTACTTC. This sequence encodes CASSEANLGGYHEQYF. Filled out from reference TRBV2 and TRBJ2-7, the complete variable domain reads EPEVTQTPSHQVTQMGQEVILRCVPISNHLYFYWYRQILGQKVEFLVSFYNNEISEKSEIFDDQFSVERPDGSNFTLKIRSTKLEDSAMYFCASSEANLGGYHEQYFGPGTRLTVT.

The chain links TRBV25-1 to TRBJ1-6, with unresolved D. V was pared by 5 bases and J by 10 bases, with 12 bases between. Germline CDR1 MGHDK, CDR2 SYGVNS. The CDR3 has 13 amino acids. CDR3 nucleotide sequence: TGTGCCAGCAGTATAGGGATTGGGTCACCCCTCCACTTT. This encodes CASSIGIGSPLHF.

The rearrangement joins TRBV6-5 to TRBJ2-5; D possibly corresponds to TRBD2 (6 bases). This CDR3 has 14 residues. The germline V gene encodes CDR1 MNHEY and CDR2 SVGAGI. V was shortened by 7 bases and J by 3 bases, with 15 bases between the two germline ends. Written as DNA, the CDR3 is TGTGCCAGCACCCCCACATGGGGGGAAGAGACCCAGTACTTC. It is translated as CASTPTWGEETQYF.

V and J are TRBV5-4 and TRBJ2-5, with D perhaps being TRBD1 or TRBD2 (6 bases each). The germline V gene has CDR1 SGHNT and CDR2 YYREEE (reference sequence). Trimming removed 0 bases from V and 3 bases from J, with 12 bases in between. The CDR3 length is 15 residues. The CDR3 DNA reads as TGTGCCAGCAGCTTGGTCGAGGGGGGCAAAGAGACCCAGTACTTC. Translation gives CASSLVEGGKETQYF.